This T cell receptor beta chain stems from a study of regulatory T cells in long-lasting Graves disease. Time point of the sample: newly diagnosed GD, antithyroid drugs for less than 3 months. RNA isolated from PBMCs was used to make the TCR library. Assembly of TCR beta libraries relied on iRepertoire HTBI primers together with Arm-PCR of CDR3 regions. TCRdb re-derived calls from the multiplex PCR reads in MiXCR, one entry per CDR3 protein. In the table there are about 400,000 distinct CDR3 sequences, around 15% of which are singletons. The CDR3 consists of 15 residues. V was cut by 7 bases and J by 2 bases, with 17 bases left in between. The V gene's germline CDR1 is MNHEY and CDR2 SVGEGT. These data are also associated with another study on T cells in Graves' hyperthyroidism and ophthalmopathy. That paper states: Exclusions: uncontrolled infection, other autoimmune disease, pregnancy, lactation. Based on clinical symptoms, serum thyroxine and TRAb, thyroid ultrasound and orbital computed tomography, diagnoses were reached. The primer set for the first-round RT-PCR of the TCR CDR3 was HTBI.

The clonotype comes from a woman aged 18-29 years with Graves disease. The chain has TRBV6-2 or TRBV6-3 and TRBJ1-2, with D unclear. Sequencing was performed on peripheral blood mononuclear cells (PBMCs), taken at new diagnosis, from a patient treated with antithyroid drugs. The CDR3: CASTSWNGQNYGYTF. CDR3 coding DNA: TGTGCCAGCACCTCGTGGAATGGGCAGAACTATGGCTACACCTTC.